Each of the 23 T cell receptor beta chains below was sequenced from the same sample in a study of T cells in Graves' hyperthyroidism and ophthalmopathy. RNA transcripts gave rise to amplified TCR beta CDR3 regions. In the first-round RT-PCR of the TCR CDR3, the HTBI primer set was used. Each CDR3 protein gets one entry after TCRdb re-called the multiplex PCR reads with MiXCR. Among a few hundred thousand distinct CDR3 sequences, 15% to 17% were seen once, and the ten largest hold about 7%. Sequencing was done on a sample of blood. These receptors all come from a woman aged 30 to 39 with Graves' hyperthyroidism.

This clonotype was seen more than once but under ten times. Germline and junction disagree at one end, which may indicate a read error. This chain's CDR3 is CSAREGGSTDTRYF. CDR3 nucleotides: TGCAGTGCTAGAGAGGGCGGGAGCACAGATACGCGGTATTTT. This sequence joins TRBV20-1 and TRBJ2-3; 7 bases are shared with TRBD2. From germline, CDR1 is DFQATT and CDR2 SNEGSKA (reference sequence). CDR3 length: 14 residues.

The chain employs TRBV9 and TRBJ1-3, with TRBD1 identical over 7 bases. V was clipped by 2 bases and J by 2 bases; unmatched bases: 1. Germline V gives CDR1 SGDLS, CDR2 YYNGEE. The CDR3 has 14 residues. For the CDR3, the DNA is TGTGCCAGCAGCGTCCAGGGGGCTGGAAACACCATATATTTT. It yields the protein CASSVQGAGNTIYF.

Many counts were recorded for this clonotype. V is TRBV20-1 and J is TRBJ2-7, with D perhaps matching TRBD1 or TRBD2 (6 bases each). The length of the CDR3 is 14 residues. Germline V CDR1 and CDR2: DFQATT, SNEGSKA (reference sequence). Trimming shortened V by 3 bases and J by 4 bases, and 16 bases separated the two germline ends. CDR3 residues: CSARPEGDLYEQYF. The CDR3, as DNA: TGCAGTGCTAGGCCCGAGGGGGACTTATACGAGCAGTACTTC.

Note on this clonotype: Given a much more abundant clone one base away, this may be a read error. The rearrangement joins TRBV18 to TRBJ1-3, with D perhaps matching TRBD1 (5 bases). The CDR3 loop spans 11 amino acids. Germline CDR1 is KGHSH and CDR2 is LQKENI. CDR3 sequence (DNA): TGTACCAGCTCACTATCCGGGACCATGTATTTT. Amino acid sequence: CTSSLSGTMYF.

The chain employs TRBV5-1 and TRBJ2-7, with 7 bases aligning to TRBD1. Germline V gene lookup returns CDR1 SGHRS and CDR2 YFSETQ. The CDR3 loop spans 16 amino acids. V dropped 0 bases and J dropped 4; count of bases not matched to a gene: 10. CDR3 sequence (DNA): TGCGCCAGCAGCTTGGGCAACAGGGGCATCCAATACGAGCAGTACTTC. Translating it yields CASSLGNRGIQYEQYF.

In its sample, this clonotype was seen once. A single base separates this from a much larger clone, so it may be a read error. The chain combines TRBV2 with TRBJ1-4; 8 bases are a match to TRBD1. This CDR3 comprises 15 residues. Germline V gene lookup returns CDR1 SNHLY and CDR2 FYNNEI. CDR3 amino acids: CASNPMGQANGKLFF. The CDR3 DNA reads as TGTGCCAGCAATCCTATGGGACAGGCTAATGGAAAACTGTTTTTT.

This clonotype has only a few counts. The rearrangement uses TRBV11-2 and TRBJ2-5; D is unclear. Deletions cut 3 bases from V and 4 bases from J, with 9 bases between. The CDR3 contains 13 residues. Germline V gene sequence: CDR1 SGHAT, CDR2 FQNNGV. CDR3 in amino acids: CASSFWGGETQYF. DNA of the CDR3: TGTGCCAGCAGCTTTTGGGGTGGAGAGACCCAGTACTTC.

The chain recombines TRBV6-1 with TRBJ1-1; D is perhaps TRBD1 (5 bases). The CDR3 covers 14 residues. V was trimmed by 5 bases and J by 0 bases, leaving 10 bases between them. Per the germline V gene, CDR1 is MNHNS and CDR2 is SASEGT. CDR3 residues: CASSTGPLNTEAFF. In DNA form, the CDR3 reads TGTGCCAGCAGTACGGGACCCCTGAACACTGAAGCTTTCTTT.

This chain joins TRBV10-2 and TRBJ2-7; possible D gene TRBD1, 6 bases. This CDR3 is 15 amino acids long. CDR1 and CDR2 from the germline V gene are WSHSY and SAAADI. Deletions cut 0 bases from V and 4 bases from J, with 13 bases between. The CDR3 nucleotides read TGCGCCAGCAGTGAGTCTGGCAGGGGTATTTACGAGCAGTACTTC. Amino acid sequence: CASSESGRGIYEQYF.

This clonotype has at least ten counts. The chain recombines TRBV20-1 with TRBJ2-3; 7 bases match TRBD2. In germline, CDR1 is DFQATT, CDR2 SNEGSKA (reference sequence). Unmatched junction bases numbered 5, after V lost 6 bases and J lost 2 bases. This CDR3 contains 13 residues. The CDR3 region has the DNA TGCAGTGCCACGGGGACTAACACAGATACGCAGTATTTT. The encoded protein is CSATGTNTDTQYF.

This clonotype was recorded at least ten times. Here the CDR3 reads CSASAGTENIQYF. The CDR3 nucleotides read TGCAGTGCTAGCGCGGGGACGGAAAACATTCAGTACTTC. This chain uses TRBV20-1 with TRBJ2-4; D might be TRBD2 (6 bases). The germline V and J ends were trimmed by 3 bases and 5 bases, with 11 bases remaining between them. The length of the CDR3 is 13 residues. CDR1 and CDR2 from the germline V gene are DFQATT and SNEGSKA (reference sequence).

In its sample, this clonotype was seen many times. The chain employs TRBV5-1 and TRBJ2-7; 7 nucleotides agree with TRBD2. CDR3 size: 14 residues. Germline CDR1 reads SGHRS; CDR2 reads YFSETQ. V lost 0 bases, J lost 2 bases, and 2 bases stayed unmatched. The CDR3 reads CASSLDLAAYEQYF. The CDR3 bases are TGCGCCAGCAGCTTGGACCTAGCGGCCTACGAGCAGTACTTC. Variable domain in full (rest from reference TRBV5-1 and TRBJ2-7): KAGVTQTPRYLIKTRGQQVTLSCSPISGHRSVSWYQQTPGQGLQFLFEYFSETQRNKGNFPGRFSGRQFSNSRSEMNVSTLELGDSALYLCASSLDLAAYEQYFGPGTRLTVT.

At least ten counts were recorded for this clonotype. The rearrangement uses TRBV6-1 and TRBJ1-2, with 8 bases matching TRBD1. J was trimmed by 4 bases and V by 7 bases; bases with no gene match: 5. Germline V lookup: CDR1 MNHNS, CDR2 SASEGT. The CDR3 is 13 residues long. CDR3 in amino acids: CASTPGQVYGYTF. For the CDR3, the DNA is TGTGCCAGCACCCCGGGACAGGTCTATGGCTACACCTTC.

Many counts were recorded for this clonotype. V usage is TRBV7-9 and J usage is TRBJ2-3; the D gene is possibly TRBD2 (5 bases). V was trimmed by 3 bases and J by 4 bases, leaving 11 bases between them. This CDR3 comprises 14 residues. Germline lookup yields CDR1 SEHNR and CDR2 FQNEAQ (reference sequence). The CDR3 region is CASSFEDGADTQYF. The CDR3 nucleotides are TGTGCCAGCAGCTTTGAGGACGGGGCAGATACGCAGTATTTT.

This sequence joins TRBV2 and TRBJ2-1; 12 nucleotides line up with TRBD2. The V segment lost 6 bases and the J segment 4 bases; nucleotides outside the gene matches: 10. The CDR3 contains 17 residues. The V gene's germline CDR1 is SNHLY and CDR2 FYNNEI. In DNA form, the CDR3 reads TGTGCCAGCAGAGGGCCGACTAGCGGGAGAAAATACAATGAGCAGTTCTTC. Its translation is CASRGPTSGRKYNEQFF.

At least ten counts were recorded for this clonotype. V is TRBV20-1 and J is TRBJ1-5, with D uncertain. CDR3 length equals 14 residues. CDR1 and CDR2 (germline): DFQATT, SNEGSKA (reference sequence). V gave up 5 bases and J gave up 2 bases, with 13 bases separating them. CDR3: CSAQRVDGNQPQHF. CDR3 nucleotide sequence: TGCAGTGCTCAAAGGGTAGACGGCAATCAGCCCCAGCATTTT.

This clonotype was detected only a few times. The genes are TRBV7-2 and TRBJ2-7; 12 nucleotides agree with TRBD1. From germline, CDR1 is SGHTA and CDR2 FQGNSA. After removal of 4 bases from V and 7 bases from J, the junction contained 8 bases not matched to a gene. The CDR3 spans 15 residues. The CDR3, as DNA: TGTGCCAGCAGCTCTTCCGGGACAGGGGGCTTTGAGCAGTACTTC. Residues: CASSSSGTGGFEQYF.

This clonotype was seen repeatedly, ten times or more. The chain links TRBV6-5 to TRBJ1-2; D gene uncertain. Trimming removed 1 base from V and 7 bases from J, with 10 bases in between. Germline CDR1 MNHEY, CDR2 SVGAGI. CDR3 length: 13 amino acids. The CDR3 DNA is TGTGCCAGCAGTTACTTCGGAGTCGGTGGCTACACCTTC. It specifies CASSYFGVGGYTF.

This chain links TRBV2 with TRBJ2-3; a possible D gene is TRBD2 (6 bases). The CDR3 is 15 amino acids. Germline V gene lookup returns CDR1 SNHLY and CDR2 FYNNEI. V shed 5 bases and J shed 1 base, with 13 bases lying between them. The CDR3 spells CASSIRDLRTDTQYF. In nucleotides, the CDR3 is TGTGCCAGCAGTATCCGGGACTTGCGCACAGATACGCAGTATTTT.

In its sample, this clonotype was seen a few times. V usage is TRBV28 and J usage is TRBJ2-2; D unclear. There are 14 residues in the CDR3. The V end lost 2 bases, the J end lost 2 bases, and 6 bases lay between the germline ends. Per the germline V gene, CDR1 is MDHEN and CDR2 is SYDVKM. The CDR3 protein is CASSLVRNTGELFF. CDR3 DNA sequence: TGTGCCAGCAGTTTAGTAAGAAACACCGGGGAGCTGTTTTTT. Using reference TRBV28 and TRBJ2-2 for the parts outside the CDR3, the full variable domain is DVKVTQSSRYLVKRTGEKVFLECVQDMDHENMFWYRQDPGLGLRLIYFSYDVKMKEKGDIPEGYSVSREKKERFSLILESASTNQTSMYLCASSLVRNTGELFFGEGSRLTVL.

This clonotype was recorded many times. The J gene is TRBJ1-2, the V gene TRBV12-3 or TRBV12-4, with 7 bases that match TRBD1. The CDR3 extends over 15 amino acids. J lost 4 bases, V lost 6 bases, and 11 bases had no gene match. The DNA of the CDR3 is TGTGCCAGCAGCTCCGAGACAGGGATGGGCTATGGCTACACCTTC. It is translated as CASSSETGMGYGYTF.

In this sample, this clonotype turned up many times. The CDR3: CASSPKGGSASSYYNEQFF. CDR3 DNA sequence: TGCGCCAGCAGCCCTAAGGGTGGGAGCGCCTCCTCTTACTACAATGAGCAGTTCTTC. The V call is TRBV5-1, the J call TRBJ2-1; the D gene is possibly TRBD2 (5 bases). Trimming removed 4 bases at V and 3 bases at J, with 26 bases between. CDR1 and CDR2 (germline): SGHRS, YFSETQ. This CDR3 has 19 amino acids.

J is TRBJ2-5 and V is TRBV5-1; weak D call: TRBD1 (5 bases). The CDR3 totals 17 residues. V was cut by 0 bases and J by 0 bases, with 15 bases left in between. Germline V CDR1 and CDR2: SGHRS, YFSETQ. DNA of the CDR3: TGCGCCAGCAGCTTGGAGGGAACCAGGGTGTACCAAGAGACCCAGTACTTC. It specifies CASSLEGTRVYQETQYF.